These 9 T cell receptor beta chains originate from one sample sequenced in a study of graft-versus-host responses after intestinal transplantation. Method: immunoSEQ multiplex PCR; TCRdb's copy keeps in-frame clones and lacks some. The sample records around 13,000 clones, roughly 93% being singletons. The material was PBMCs, obtained roughly 1,100 days after intestinal transplantation. The source of these receptors is a human patient who received an intestinal transplant, so some T cells may come from the graft donor.

The chain combines TRBV6-6 with TRBJ1-5; D is unresolved. V gave up 0 bases and J gave up 6 bases, with 15 bases separating them. The CDR3 is 16 residues long. CDR1 and CDR2 (germline): MNHNY, SVGAGI (reference sequence). CDR3 bases: TGTGCCAGCAGTTACTCGAGGCCCCCGTTGGGTCAGCCCCAGCATTTT. This encodes CASSYSRPPLGQPQHF.

This clone was detected only once. The chain joins TRBV4-2 to TRBJ2-7; D assignment may be TRBD1 or TRBD2 (6 bases each). V lost 1 base, J lost 3 bases, and 22 bases lay in between. The CDR3 contains 18 residues. CDR1 is LGHNA, CDR2 YNFKEQ, per germline. As DNA, the CDR3 is TGTGCCAGCAGCCAAGGGGGGGCCCCTACCCCCCGGGTCTACGAGCAGTACTTC. The encoded protein is CASSQGGAPTPRVYEQYF.

This rearrangement joins TRBV6-1 to TRBJ2-1; a possible D gene is TRBD2 (5 bases). This CDR3 contains 13 residues. Trimming took off 10 bases at V and 6 bases at J, with 16 bases between the two ends. The germline V gene has CDR1 MNHNS and CDR2 SASEGT. The CDR3 loop is CATGGPRLNEQFF. As DNA, the CDR3 is TGTGCCACTGGAGGCCCCCGGCTCAATGAGCAGTTCTTC.

This chain uses TRBV6-1 with TRBJ2-3, with D uncertain. The CDR3 extends over 17 amino acids. In germline, CDR1 is MNHNS, CDR2 SASEGT. V lost 0 bases to trimming and J lost 4 bases, with 17 bases between them. In DNA form, the CDR3 reads TGTGCCAGCAGTGAAGCCCTTCCCTGGGTTGGCGCAGATACGCAGTATTTT. This gives the protein CASSEALPWVGADTQYF.

CDR3 residues: CATSSTPDGPFF. The DNA for the CDR3 is TGTGCCACCAGCAGTACCCCGGACGGACCGTTTTTT. The chain uses TRBV15 and TRBJ1-4; D remains ambiguous. The length of the CDR3 is 12 residues. The V and J ends lost 3 bases and 16 bases respectively, with 15 bases between them. Germline CDR1 is LNHNV and CDR2 is YYDKDF (reference sequence).

The chain recombines TRBV29-1 with TRBJ2-3; 9 positions match TRBD1. V lost 4 bases and J lost 0; bases outside the gene matches: 8. Germline assignment: CDR1 SQVTM and CDR2 ANQGSEA. The CDR3 consists of 16 residues. The CDR3 coding sequence is TGCAGCGTTGGGCGACAGGGGGTGGGTAGCACAGATACGCAGTATTTT. As protein: CSVGRQGVGSTDTQYF.

V and J are TRBV7-6 and TRBJ2-5; maybe TRBD2 (6 bases). The CDR3 consists of 14 residues. V dropped 5 bases and J dropped 3 bases, with 13 bases sitting between them. The germline V gene has CDR1 SGHVS and CDR2 FNYEAQ. The CDR3 coding sequence is TGTGCCAGCAGCCGCCGGGCGGGGAAAGAGACCCAGTACTTC. Its translation: CASSRRAGKETQYF.

The rearrangement joins TRBV5-6 to TRBJ2-7; unclear D gene. Germline V lookup: CDR1 SGHDT, CDR2 YYEEEE. The CDR3 runs to 12 residues. V lost 2 bases and J 7 bases, leaving 10 bases between the germline ends. The CDR3 sequence is CASSFSVGEQYF. CDR3 bases: TGTGCCAGCAGCTTCTCGGTGGGGGAGCAGTACTTC.

This chain joins TRBV4-1 and TRBJ2-7, with no clear D. The CDR3 extends over 15 amino acids. The germline gives CDR1 MGHRA, CDR2 YSYEKL. Deletions cut 0 bases from V and 4 bases from J, with 13 bases between. The CDR3 DNA sequence: TGCGCCAGCAGCCAAGACCCTCAGTTCGAGTACGAGCAGTACTTC. Translation gives CASSQDPQFEYEQYF.